The next 11 T cell receptor beta chains were all read from a single sample in a study of shared clonotypes between healthy human individuals. Sequenced by immunoSEQ multiplex PCR; TCRdb stores in-frame clones only, minus some. Here the sample spans over 750,000 clones, around 96% being singletons. Naive CD8 cells lacked CD45RO and underwent positive selection for CCR7, leaving out terminally differentiated effector memory CD45RA+ cells. Sample: naive CD8+ T cells sorted from blood. The receptor set was obtained from a young man in good health.

The rearrangement joins TRBV10-3 to TRBJ2-7; D could derive from TRBD1 or TRBD2 (5 bases each). The germline V and J ends were trimmed by 0 bases and 3 bases, with 12 bases remaining between them. CDR1 is ENHRY, CDR2 SYGVKD, per germline. The CDR3 covers 15 residues. The CDR3 region is CAISESEGSGYEQYF. The CDR3 DNA reads as TGTGCCATCAGTGAGTCAGAGGGGTCGGGCTACGAGCAGTACTTC.

The rearrangement joins TRBV2 to TRBJ1-1; perhaps TRBD1 as D (6 bases). Trimming stripped 6 bases from V and 0 bases from J, with 23 bases between. CDR1 and CDR2 from the germline V gene are SNHLY and FYNNEI. The CDR3 sequence is 18 residues long. CDR3 protein: CASSDPMGGKLMNTEAFF. DNA for the CDR3: TGTGCCAGCAGCGACCCGATGGGGGGCAAATTGATGAACACTGAAGCTTTCTTT.

The chain employs TRBV10-1 and TRBJ2-1, with 11 bases aligning to TRBD1. Germline lookup yields CDR1 WNHNN and CDR2 SYGVQD (reference sequence). Trimming removed 11 bases from V and 10 bases from J; junction bases left unmatched: 10. The CDR3 length is 13 residues. CDR3 bases: TGCGCCCGTAGGGACAGGGGGTTCAGGGAGCAGTTCTTC. As protein: CARRDRGFREQFF.

The V gene is TRBV2, the J gene TRBJ2-3; D is ambiguous. The V gene lost 3 bases and the J gene lost 1 base, with 8 bases spanning the gap. The CDR3 loop spans 14 amino acids. Germline CDR1 is SNHLY and CDR2 is FYNNEI. The CDR3 region has the DNA TGTGCCAGCAGTGAGCTGGCGGGCACAGATACGCAGTATTTT. Translated, it gives CASSELAGTDTQYF.

Here the CDR3 reads CASKQALASNQPQHF. CDR3 in DNA: TGTGCCAGCAAACAGGCCCTGGCCAGCAATCAGCCCCAGCATTTT. The gene calls are TRBV28 and TRBJ1-5, with a possible D match to TRBD1 (5 bases). Germline V gives CDR1 MDHEN, CDR2 SYDVKM. V lost 7 bases, J lost 1 base, and 14 bases lay in between. This CDR3 is built from 15 residues.

CDR3 loop: CASSSLRSRFDNEQFF. DNA of the CDR3: TGTGCCAGTAGTTCCCTTCGTTCGCGGTTCGACAATGAGCAGTTCTTC. The chain carries TRBV19 and TRBJ2-1; D is unclear. Germline V CDR1 and CDR2: LNHDA, SQIVND (reference sequence). This CDR3 is 16 amino acids long. V was trimmed by 5 bases and J by 5 bases, leaving 19 bases between them.

The rearrangement joins TRBV5-4 to TRBJ2-7; 7 nucleotides match TRBD2. Trimming removed 4 bases from V and 7 bases from J; junction bases left unmatched: 8. Germline CDR1 is SGHNT and CDR2 is YYREEE (reference sequence). The CDR3 runs to 13 residues. The CDR3 bases are TGTGCCAGCAGCCCCGGGACTACGAGAGAGCAGTACTTC. Protein sequence: CASSPGTTREQYF.

Comment on this clone: Other DNA variants within this sample encode the same CDR3. V gene TRBV19 combines with J gene TRBJ2-7, with TRBD1 matching 9 bases. Germline V lookup: CDR1 LNHDA, CDR2 SQIVND (reference sequence). The length of the CDR3 is 14 residues. J was trimmed by 3 bases and V by 5 bases; bases with no gene match: 5. CDR3 DNA sequence: TGTGCCAGTAGTCCTGGGACAGGGCTCTACGAGCAGTACTTC. Its translation: CASSPGTGLYEQYF.

V and J are TRBV27 and TRBJ2-7; D possibly corresponds to TRBD2 (6 bases). Trimming removed 5 bases from V and 5 bases from J, with 19 bases in between. The CDR3 runs to 15 residues. CDR1 and CDR2 (germline): MNHEY, SMNVEV (reference sequence). As DNA, the CDR3 is TGTGCCAGCAGTATCCCCGGGACTGTACGGCACGAGCAGTACTTC. Amino acids: CASSIPGTVRHEQYF.

In nucleotides, the CDR3 is TGCAGCGTTGACTCCAGGGAAGAGACCCAGTACTTC. This encodes CSVDSREETQYF. The genes are TRBV29-1 and TRBJ2-5, with D possibly matching TRBD1 (5 bases). From germline, CDR1 is SQVTM and CDR2 ANQGSEA. V lost 3 bases to trimming and J lost 3 bases, with 8 bases between them. The CDR3 is 12 residues long.

Only one count was recorded for this clone. The rearrangement joins TRBV5-1 to TRBJ2-5; D possibly corresponds to TRBD1 (6 bases). V was cut by 3 bases and J by 6 bases, with 12 bases left in between. The CDR3 totals 13 residues. Per germline, CDR1 SGHRS and CDR2 YFSETQ. The chain's CDR3 is CASSWAGVKTQYF. In DNA form, the CDR3 reads TGCGCCAGCAGCTGGGCAGGGGTGAAGACCCAGTACTTC.